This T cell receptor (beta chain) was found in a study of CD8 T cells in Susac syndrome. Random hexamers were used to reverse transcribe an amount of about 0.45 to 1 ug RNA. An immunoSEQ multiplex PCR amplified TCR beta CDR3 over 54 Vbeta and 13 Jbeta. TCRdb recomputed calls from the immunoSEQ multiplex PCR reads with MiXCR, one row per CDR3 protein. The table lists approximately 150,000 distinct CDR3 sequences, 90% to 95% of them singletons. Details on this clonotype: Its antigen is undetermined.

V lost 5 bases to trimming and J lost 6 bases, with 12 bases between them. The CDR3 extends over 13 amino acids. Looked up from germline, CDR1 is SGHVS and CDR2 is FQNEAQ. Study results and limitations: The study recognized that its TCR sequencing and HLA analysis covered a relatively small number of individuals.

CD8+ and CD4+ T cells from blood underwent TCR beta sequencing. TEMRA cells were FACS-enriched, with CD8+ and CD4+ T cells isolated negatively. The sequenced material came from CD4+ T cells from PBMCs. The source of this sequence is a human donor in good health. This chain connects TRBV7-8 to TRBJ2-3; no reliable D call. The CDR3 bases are TGTGCCAGCAGCGGAAGACCTCGGGATACGCAGTATTTT. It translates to CASSGRPRDTQYF.